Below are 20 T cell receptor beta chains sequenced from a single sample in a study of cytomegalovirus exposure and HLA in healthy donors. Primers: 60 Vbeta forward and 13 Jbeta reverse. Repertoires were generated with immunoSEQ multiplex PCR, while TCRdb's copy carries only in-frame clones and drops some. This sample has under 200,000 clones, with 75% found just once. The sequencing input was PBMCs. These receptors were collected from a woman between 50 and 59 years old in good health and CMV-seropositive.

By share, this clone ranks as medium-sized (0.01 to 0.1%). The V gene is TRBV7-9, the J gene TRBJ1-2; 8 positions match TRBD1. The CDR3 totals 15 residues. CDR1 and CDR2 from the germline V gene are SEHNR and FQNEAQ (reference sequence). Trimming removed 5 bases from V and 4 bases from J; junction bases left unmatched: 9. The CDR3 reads CASSPGQERGYGYTF. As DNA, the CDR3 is TGTGCCAGCAGCCCGGGACAGGAGAGGGGCTATGGCTACACCTTC.

The CDR3 region has the DNA TGCGCCAGCAGCCCGACTGGACAGGGCTACAATGAGCAGTTCTTC. Amino acid sequence: CASSPTGQGYNEQFF. This chain links TRBV5-1 with TRBJ2-1; 8 bases are a match to TRBD1. The V segment lost 4 bases and the J segment 3 bases; nucleotides outside the gene matches: 6. The CDR3 totals 15 residues. Per the germline V gene, CDR1 is SGHRS and CDR2 is YFSETQ.

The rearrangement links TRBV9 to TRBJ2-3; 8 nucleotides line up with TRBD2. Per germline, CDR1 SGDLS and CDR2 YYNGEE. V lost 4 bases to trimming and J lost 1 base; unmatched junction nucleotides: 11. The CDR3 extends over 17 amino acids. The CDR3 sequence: CASSPLLGRGGTDTQYF. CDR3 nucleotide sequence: TGTGCCAGCAGCCCCCTTTTGGGGCGGGGGGGCACAGATACGCAGTATTTT.

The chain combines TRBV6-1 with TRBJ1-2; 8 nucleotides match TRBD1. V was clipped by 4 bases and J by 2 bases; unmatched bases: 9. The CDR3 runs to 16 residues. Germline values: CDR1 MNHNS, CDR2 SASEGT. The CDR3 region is CASSAGQGLQNYGYTF. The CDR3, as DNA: TGTGCCAGCAGTGCCGGACAGGGCTTACAGAACTATGGCTACACCTTC.

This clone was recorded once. The chain's CDR3 is CASSPGLLSGNTIYF. The CDR3 coding sequence is TGTGCCAGTAGTCCCGGACTGCTCTCTGGAAACACCATATATTTT. The J gene is TRBJ1-3, the V gene TRBV19, with D hard to call. This CDR3 has 15 residues. V was pared by 5 bases and J by 0 bases, with 11 bases between. The germline V gene encodes CDR1 LNHDA and CDR2 SQIVND (reference sequence).

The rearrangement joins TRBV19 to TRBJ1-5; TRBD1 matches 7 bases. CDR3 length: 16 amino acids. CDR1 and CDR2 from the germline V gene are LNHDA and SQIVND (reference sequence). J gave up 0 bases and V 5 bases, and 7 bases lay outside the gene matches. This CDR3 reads CASSSRGTYSNQPQHF. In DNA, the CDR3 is TGTGCCAGTAGTTCCAGGGGGACCTATAGCAATCAGCCCCAGCATTTT.

CDR3 sequence reads: CASSLGTSGGTYNEQFF. The CDR3 DNA follows: TGTGCCAGCAGCCTTGGGACTAGCGGGGGCACCTACAATGAGCAGTTCTTC. J is TRBJ2-1 and V is TRBV7-6, with 14 bases aligning to TRBD2. The V gene's germline CDR1 is SGHVS and CDR2 FNYEAQ. V gave up 5 bases and J gave up 2 bases; unmatched junction bases: 5. The CDR3 extends over 17 amino acids.

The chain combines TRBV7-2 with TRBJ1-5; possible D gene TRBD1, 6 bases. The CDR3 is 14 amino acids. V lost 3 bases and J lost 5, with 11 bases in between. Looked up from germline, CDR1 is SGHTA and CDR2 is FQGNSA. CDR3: CASSFGQNYQPQHF. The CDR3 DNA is TGTGCCAGCAGCTTCGGACAGAACTATCAGCCCCAGCATTTT.

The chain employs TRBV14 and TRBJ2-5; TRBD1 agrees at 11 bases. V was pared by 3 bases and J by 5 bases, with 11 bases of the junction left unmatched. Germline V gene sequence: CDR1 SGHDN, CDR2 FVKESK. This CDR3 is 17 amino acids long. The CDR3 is CASSHPDRGQYIETQYF. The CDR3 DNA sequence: TGTGCCAGCAGCCATCCGGACAGGGGGCAATATATCGAGACCCAGTACTTC.

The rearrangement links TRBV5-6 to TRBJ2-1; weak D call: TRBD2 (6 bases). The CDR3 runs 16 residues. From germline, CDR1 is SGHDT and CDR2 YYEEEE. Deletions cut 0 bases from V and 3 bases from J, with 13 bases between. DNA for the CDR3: TGTGCCAGCAGCTTGGCCTGGAGGGCGGGCTACAATGAGCAGTTCTTC. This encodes CASSLAWRAGYNEQFF.

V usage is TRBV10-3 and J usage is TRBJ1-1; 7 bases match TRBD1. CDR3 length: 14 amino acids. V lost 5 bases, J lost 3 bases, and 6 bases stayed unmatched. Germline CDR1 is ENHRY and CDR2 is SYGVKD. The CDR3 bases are TGTGCCATCAGTTATACCACAGGGGACACTGAAGCTTTCTTT. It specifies CAISYTTGDTEAFF.

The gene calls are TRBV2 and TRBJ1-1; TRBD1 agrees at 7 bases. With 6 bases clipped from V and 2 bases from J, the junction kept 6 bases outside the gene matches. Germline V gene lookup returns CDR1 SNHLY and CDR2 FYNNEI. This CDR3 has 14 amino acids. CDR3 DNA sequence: TGTGCCAGCAGAGTCACAGGGGATAACACTGAAGCTTTCTTT. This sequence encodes CASRVTGDNTEAFF.

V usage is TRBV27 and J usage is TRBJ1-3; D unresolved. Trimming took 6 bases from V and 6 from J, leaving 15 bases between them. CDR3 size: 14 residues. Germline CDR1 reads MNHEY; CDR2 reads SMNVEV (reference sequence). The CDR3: CASSPSVLENTIYF. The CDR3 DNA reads TGTGCCAGCAGCCCCTCCGTCCTAGAAAACACCATATATTTT.

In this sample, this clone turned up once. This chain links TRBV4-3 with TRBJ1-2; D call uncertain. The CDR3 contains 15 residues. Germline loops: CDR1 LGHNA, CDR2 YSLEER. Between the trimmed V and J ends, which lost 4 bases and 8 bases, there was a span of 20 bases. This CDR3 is CASSPRLSLIGGYTF. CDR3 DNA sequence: TGCGCCAGCAGCCCACGACTGTCACTAATCGGAGGCTACACCTTC.

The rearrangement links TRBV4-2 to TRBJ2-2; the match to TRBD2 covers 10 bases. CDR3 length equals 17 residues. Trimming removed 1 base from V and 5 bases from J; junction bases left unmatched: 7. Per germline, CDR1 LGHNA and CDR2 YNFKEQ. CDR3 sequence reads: CASSQGLAGVLTGELFF. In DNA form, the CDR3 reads TGTGCCAGCAGCCAAGGGCTAGCGGGGGTACTAACCGGGGAGCTGTTTTTT.

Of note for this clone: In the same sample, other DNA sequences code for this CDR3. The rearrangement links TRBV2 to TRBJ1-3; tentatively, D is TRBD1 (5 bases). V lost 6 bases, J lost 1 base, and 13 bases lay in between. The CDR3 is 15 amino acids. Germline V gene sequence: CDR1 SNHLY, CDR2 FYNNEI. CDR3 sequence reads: CASRQGSSSGNTIYF. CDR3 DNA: TGTGCCAGCAGGCAGGGAAGTTCGTCTGGAAACACCATATATTTT.

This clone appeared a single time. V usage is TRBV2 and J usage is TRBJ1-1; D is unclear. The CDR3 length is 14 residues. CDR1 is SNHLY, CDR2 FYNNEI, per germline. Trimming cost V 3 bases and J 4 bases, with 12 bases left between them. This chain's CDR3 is CASSDTAGSTEAFF. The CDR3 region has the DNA TGTGCCAGCAGTGATACCGCAGGAAGCACTGAAGCTTTCTTT.

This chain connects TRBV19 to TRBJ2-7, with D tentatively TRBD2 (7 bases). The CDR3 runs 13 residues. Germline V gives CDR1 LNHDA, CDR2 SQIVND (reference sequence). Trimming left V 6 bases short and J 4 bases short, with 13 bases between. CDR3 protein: CASSPEGGYEQYF. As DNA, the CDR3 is TGTGCCAGTAGCCCCGAGGGGGGGTACGAGCAGTACTTC.

The CDR3 nucleotides read TGTGCCAGCAGCAGCAGGGACACCGGGGAGCTGTTTTTT. Translated: CASSSRDTGELFF. The chain recombines TRBV2 with TRBJ2-2; the D gene is possibly TRBD1 (5 bases). V was trimmed by 6 bases and J by 3 bases, leaving 8 bases between them. The length of the CDR3 is 13 residues. Germline V gene data show CDR1 as SNHLY and CDR2 as FYNNEI.

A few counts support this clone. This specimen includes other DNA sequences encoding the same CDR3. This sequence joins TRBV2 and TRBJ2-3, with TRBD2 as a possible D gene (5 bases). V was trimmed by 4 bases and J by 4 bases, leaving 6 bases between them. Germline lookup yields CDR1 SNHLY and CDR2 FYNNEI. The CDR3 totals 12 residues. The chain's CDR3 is CASSVGADTQYF. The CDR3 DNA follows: TGTGCCAGCAGTGTCGGGGCAGATACGCAGTATTTT.